This T cell receptor (beta chain) is drawn from a study of blood T cell repertoires in COVID-19. Study-wide background: Samples of COVID-19 (acute and convalescent) were obtained from the United States, Italy and Spain. The cDNA or gDNA used as material had been derived from T cells, B-cell-depleted T cells, or PBMCs.

By sample share, this clone is medium-sized. The protocol was immunoSEQ multiplex PCR, while the TCRdb copy is restricted to in-frame clones and leaves out a portion. The repertoire holds 120,000 or so clones, with around 80% as singletons. From germline, CDR1 is LGHDT and CDR2 YNNKEL (reference sequence). V was pared by 1 base and J by 5 bases, with 17 bases between. The CDR3 contains 16 residues. The TCR originated in a man in his sixties with active or convalescent COVID-19. This chain uses TRBV3-1 (or the pseudogene TRBV3-2) with TRBJ1-1, with D possibly TRBD1 on 5 matching bases. The sequencing sample was made of peripheral blood. CDR3 amino acids: CASSQGPLDRGTEAFF. CDR3 DNA sequence: TGTGCCAGCAGCCAAGGCCCCTTAGACAGAGGAACTGAAGCTTTCTTT.